This T cell receptor beta chain was sequenced in a study of cytomegalovirus exposure and HLA in healthy donors. Overall study results and limits: It was reportedly the case that the classifier diagnosed cytomegalovirus status with high specificity and sensitivity. Most TCR sequences were seen very rarely across donors, but some public TCRs occurred in many.

Sequenced by immunoSEQ multiplex PCR; TCRdb stores in-frame clones only, minus some. In the table there are more than 110,000 clones, just under 85% of which are singletons. Note on this clone: The antigen remains unidentified.

Germline loops: CDR1 SNHLY, CDR2 FYNNEI. This CDR3 is 14 amino acids long. Trimming cost V 6 bases and J 4 bases; bases outside gene matches: 6. This TCR came from a woman between 25 and 40 years old in good health and CMV-seronegative. The rearrangement links TRBV2 to TRBJ1-5; the match to TRBD1 covers 7 bases. The source material was PBMCs. CDR3 sequence: CASSRGQENQPQHF. The CDR3 DNA follows: TGTGCCAGCAGCCGCGGACAGGAAAATCAGCCCCAGCATTTT.